Listed below are T cell receptor beta chains from one sample, sequenced in a study of preoperative IRX-2 immunotherapy in early breast cancer. Measured with immunoSEQ multiplex PCR; TCRdb has only the in-frame clones, and not every one. The sample consists of under 30,000 clones, 70% to 90% of them appearing once. Sequencing was performed on tumor tissue, taken after IRX-2 immunotherapy. The source of these receptors is a human donor with breast cancer. The CDR3 runs from the conserved cysteine through the conserved F or W. A D gene is named only where the DNA matches it firmly. Only some rows state a clone size, as once, few, many or a class for expanded clones.

-	-	TRBV11-3	TRBJ1-1	TGTGCCAGCAGCCAGAGGGGGGCGACGGGCACTGAAGCTTTCTTT	CASSQRGATGTEAFF
-	-	TRBV30	TRBJ2-6	TGTGCCTGGAGTCCCCTGAGCTCTGGGGCCAACGTCCTGACTTTC	CAWSPLSSGANVLTF
-	-	TRBV5-4	TRBJ1-3	TGTGCCAGCAGCTTGGATCGGGGCTCTGGAAACACCATATATTTT	CASSLDRGSGNTIYF
-	-	TRBV6-5	TRBJ1-3	TGTGCCAGCAGTTACAGGGGCCCCCTGTCTTACACCATATATTTT	CASSYRGPLSYTIYF
-	-	TRBV9	TRBJ2-4	TGTGCCAGCAGCAAACTAAGCTCCCTGGGCTCTGGGGACATTCAGTACTTC	CASSKLSSLGSGDIQYF
-	-	TRBV9	TRBJ1-1	TGTGCCAGCATGAGGGGGAGGGTCGACACTGAAGCTTTCTTT	CASMRGRVDTEAFF
-	-	TRBV11-1	TRBJ2-1	TGTGCCAGCAGCACGGGAAATTTCGGACAGTTCTTC	CASSTGNFGQFF
-	-	TRBV4-1	TRBJ1-1	TGCGCCAGCAGCCAACCGGACCGCCCAGGTTCGGCTTTCTTT	CASSQPDRPGSAFF
-	-	TRBV7-9	TRBJ2-2	TGTGCCAACAGCTTAGGGTTCAGGGCCACCGGGGAGCTGTTTTTT	CANSLGFRATGELFF
once	-	TRBV7-6	TRBJ2-2	TGTGCCAGCAGCCAATGGGGCAGGGCGAACACCGGGGAGCTGTTTTTT	CASSQWGRANTGELFF
-	TRBD1	TRBV5-5	TRBJ2-1	TGTGCCAGCAGCGGCGGACAGGGTCGGGTCTTC	CASSGGQGRVF
-	-	TRBV18	TRBJ1-5	TGTGCCAGCTCAGAGACAGGTGACCAGCCCCAGCATTTT	CASSETGDQPQHF
-	-	TRBV10-1	TRBJ2-2	TGCGCCAGCAAGGACAGTCACACCGGGGAGCTGTTTTTT	CASKDSHTGELFF
-	TRBD1	TRBV5-1	TRBJ1-1	TGCGCCAGCAGCTTCTTATCTAGGAGGCAGGGGGCCTGGAACACTGAAGCTTTCTTT	CASSFLSRRQGAWNTEAFF
-	-	TRBV6-1	TRBJ2-3	TGTGCCATTCAGTGGGGGCCCACAGATACGCAGTATTTT	CAIQWGPTDTQYF
-	-	TRBV12-5	TRBJ1-5	TGTGCTAGTGGTTTGGAAAGCGGAGGCAGTCAGCCCCAGCATTTT	CASGLESGGSQPQHF
-	-	TRBV19	TRBJ1-1	TGTGCCAGTAGTATAGGTGGGGAAGCTTTCTTT	CASSIGGEAFF
-	TRBD2	TRBV7-9	TRBJ2-3	TGTGCCAGCAGCGCCTCTAGCGGGGGGGTAGATACGCAGTATTTT	CASSASSGGVDTQYF
-	-	TRBV14	TRBJ2-5	TGTGCCAGCAGCCCTCCGAACGAACGCTGGACCCAGTACTTC	CASSPPNERWTQYF
-	-	TRBV19	TRBJ1-5	TGTGCCAGTACCGGCATCAATCAGCCCCAGCATTTT	CASTGINQPQHF
-	TRBD1	TRBV18	TRBJ2-7	TGTGCCAGCTCACTCGGACAGGGGTTCAACGAGCAGTACTTC	CASSLGQGFNEQYF
-	-	TRBV15	TRBJ2-7	TGTGCCACCAGCACGGCAGGGGGGGAATTCTACGAGCAGTACTTC	CATSTAGGEFYEQYF
few	-	TRBV6-5	TRBJ1-3	TGTGCCAGCACCCCCCTAGCGGACTCTGGAAACACCATATATTTT	CASTPLADSGNTIYF
-	-	TRBV25-1	TRBJ2-1	TGTGCCAGCAGTGAATACAGGGTATCCTACAATGAGCAGTTCTTC	CASSEYRVSYNEQFF
-	-	TRBV11-3	TRBJ2-2	TGTGCCAGCAGCCCGACTGAGCCTCACACCGGGGAGCTGTTTTTT	CASSPTEPHTGELFF
-	-	TRBV9	TRBJ2-3	TGTGCCAGCAGCGTATCTGGGCGTACGGATACGCAGTATTTT	CASSVSGRTDTQYF
-	-	TRBV28	TRBJ2-1	TGTGCCAGCAGTTTAGAGGTCTTGCGTACCTTGGACGAGCAGTTCTTC	CASSLEVLRTLDEQFF
-	TRBD1	TRBV7-2	TRBJ1-2	TGTGCCAGCAGCTCATCGGGACAGCGCTACACCTTC	CASSSSGQRYTF
-	TRBD1	TRBV7-9	TRBJ1-2	TGTGCCAGCAGCTTAGACCCCCGACAGGGGGGTGGCTACACCTTC	CASSLDPRQGGGYTF
few	-	TRBV6-5	TRBJ1-2	TGTGCCAGCAGTTACCAGCGGGACGTACGCTATGGCTACACCTTC	CASSYQRDVRYGYTF
-	-	TRBV10-3	TRBJ2-2	TGTGCCCACGCAGGGGACGACACCGGGGAGCTGTTTTTT	CAHAGDDTGELFF
-	-	TRBV2	TRBJ2-1	TGTGCCAGCAGTGAAAGAGGGGGGAACAATGAGCAGTTCTTC	CASSERGGNNEQFF
-	-	TRBV28	TRBJ1-5	TGTGCCAGCAGTTTCTTTGGTGGGGGACGCAATCAGCCCCAGCATTTT	CASSFFGGGRNQPQHF
-	TRBD1	TRBV5-1	TRBJ1-4	TGCGCCAGCAGCTTCCTAAGCCTCACACAGGGGGCTGGGGAAAAACTGTTTTTT	CASSFLSLTQGAGEKLFF
-	-	TRBV11-2	TRBJ1-2	TGTGCCAGCAGCCCGGGAGACTGGGTTGGCTACACCTTC	CASSPGDWVGYTF
-	-	TRBV11-3	TRBJ2-5	TGTGCCAGCAGCACCCTTTTGGGGTTAGGGCAGTACTTC	CASSTLLGLGQYF
-	-	TRBV7-9	TRBJ2-6	TGTGCCAGCACCCAGATGGGGTACAGGGATAGCTCTGGGGCCAACGTCCTGACTTTC	CASTQMGYRDSSGANVLTF
-	-	TRBV5-4	TRBJ2-1	TGTGCCAGCAGCCTATACTCCTACAATGAGCAGTTCTTC	CASSLYSYNEQFF
-	-	TRBV19	TRBJ1-2	TGTGCCAGTAGAGCGGGACGTCTGCTTTATGGCTACACCTTC	CASRAGRLLYGYTF
-	TRBD2	TRBV4-2	TRBJ2-1	TGTGCCAGCAGCGTCGGGGGGGCCTACAATGAGCAGTTCTTC	CASSVGGAYNEQFF
-	-	TRBV7-3	TRBJ2-1	TGTGCCAGCAGCCTAACCGGGACACCTTACAATGAGCAGTTCTTC	CASSLTGTPYNEQFF
few	-	TRBV20-1	TRBJ2-1	TGCAGTGCTCTCATACTAAATGAGCAGTTCTTC	CSALILNEQFF
once	TRBD1	TRBV6-1	TRBJ1-1	TGTGCCAGCAGTCCTCGACAGGGGGCCGCCACTGAAGCTTTCTTT	CASSPRQGAATEAFF
once	-	TRBV5-4	TRBJ2-5	TGTGCCAGCAGCTTGGTGGGGAATTCGGAGACCCAGTACTTC	CASSLVGNSETQYF
-	TRBD1	TRBV13	TRBJ1-1	TGTGCCAGCAGCTTGACAGGGGGTTTGATGAACACTGAAGCTTTCTTT	CASSLTGGLMNTEAFF
-	-	TRBV7-8	TRBJ1-1	TGTGCCAGTTCCCTCCAGCGTCAGAACACTGAAGCTTTCTTT	CASSLQRQNTEAFF
-	TRBD2	TRBV4-1	TRBJ2-3	TGCGCCAGCAGCCTAAGGCATACTAGCGATGCGCAGTATTTT	CASSLRHTSDAQYF
-	-	TRBV4-2	TRBJ2-3	TGTGCCAGCAGCCAAGGGGTGGTGGTCACAGATACGCAGTATTTT	CASSQGVVVTDTQYF
once	-	TRBV27	TRBJ1-2	TGTGCCAGCAGTCCAGGGACGTGGGATGGCTACACCTTC	CASSPGTWDGYTF
-	-	TRBV7-9	TRBJ1-1	TGTGCCAGCAGCTTAGGCATGTCCACTGAAGCTTTCTTT	CASSLGMSTEAFF
once	-	TRBV28	TRBJ1-2	TGTGCCAGCAGTTCCCTTGGGGCCTATGGCTACACCTTC	CASSSLGAYGYTF
-	-	TRBV5-1	TRBJ2-6	TGCGCCAGCAGCTTGGGGAGCTCTGGGGCCAACGTCCTGACTTTC	CASSLGSSGANVLTF
-	-	TRBV4-1	TRBJ2-5	TGCGCCAGCAGCCAAGCGGCCAGGTCTGCAGAGACCCAGTACTTC	CASSQAARSAETQYF
-	-	TRBV18	TRBJ1-5	TGTGCCAGCTCACCAAGAGTCGCGGGCAATCAGCCCCAGCATTTT	CASSPRVAGNQPQHF
-	-	TRBV11-2	TRBJ2-6	TGTGCCAGCAGCTTAGATCTATTCGGACTCTCTGGGGCCAACGTCCTGACTTTC	CASSLDLFGLSGANVLTF